What follows describes a single T cell receptor delta chain. The data originate from a study of gamma-delta chains in newborns, infants, children. Overall study: Polyclonal expansion of innate γδ T cells after birth follows microbial exposure.

CDR3 length: 22 amino acids. From germline, CDR1 is GEAIGNYY and CDR2 EKD. The trim removed 0 bases at V and 0 bases at J, leaving 19 bases unmatched. TCRdb reran clone calling via CATT on the reads. The sample comprises over 2,000 delta-chain clones, 6.5% to 8.5% of which are singletons, and around 15% rests with the top ten. The receptor was isolated from a child who was a newborn, infant or young child, either healthy, febrile or measles-vaccinated (not recorded which). This sequence joins TRDV2 and TRDJ1; 12 bases agree with TRDD3. Source material: blood. The CDR3 DNA follows: TGTGCCTGTGACACCGTACTGGGGGATACCCCACTCCACGTTTGGGACACCGATAAACTCATCTTT. It encodes CACDTVLGDTPLHVWDTDKLIF.